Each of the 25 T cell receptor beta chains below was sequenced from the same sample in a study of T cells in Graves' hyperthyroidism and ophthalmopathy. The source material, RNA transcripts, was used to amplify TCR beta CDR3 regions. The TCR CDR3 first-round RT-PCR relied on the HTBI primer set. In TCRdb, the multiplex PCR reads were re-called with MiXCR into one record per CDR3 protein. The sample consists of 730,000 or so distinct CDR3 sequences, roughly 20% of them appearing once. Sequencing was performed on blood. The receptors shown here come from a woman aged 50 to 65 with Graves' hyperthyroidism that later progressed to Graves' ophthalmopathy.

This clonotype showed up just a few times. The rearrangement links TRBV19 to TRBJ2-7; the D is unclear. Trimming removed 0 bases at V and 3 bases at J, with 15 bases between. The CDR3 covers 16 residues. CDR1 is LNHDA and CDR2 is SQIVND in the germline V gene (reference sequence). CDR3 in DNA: TGTGCCAGTAGTATAGAAAACCGGGCCTCCGTCTACGAGCAGTACTTC. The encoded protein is CASSIENRASVYEQYF. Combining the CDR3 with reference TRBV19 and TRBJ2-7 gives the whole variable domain DGGITQSPKYLFRKEGQNVTLSCEQNLNHDAMYWYRQDPGQGLRLIYYSQIVNDFQKGDIAEGYSVSREKKESFPLTVTSAQKNPTAFYLCASSIENRASVYEQYFGPGTRLTVT.

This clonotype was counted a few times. As DNA, the CDR3 is TGTGCCAGCAGTCTGCTCGCCGCTAGCGGTAGCACAGATACGCAGTATTTT. It specifies CASSLLAASGSTDTQYF. J is TRBJ2-3 and V is TRBV27, with TRBD2 matching 7 bases. V was pared by 5 bases and J by 0 bases, with 11 bases of the junction left unmatched. CDR1 MNHEY and CDR2 SMNVEV come from the germline V gene (reference sequence). The CDR3 totals 17 residues.

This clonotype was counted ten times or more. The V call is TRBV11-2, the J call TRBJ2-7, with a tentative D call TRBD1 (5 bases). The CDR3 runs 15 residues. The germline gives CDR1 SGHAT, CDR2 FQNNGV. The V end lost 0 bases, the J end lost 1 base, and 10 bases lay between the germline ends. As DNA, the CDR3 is TGTGCCAGCAGCTTAGATCCTAGGGGTTCCTACGAGCAGTACTTC. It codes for CASSLDPRGSYEQYF.

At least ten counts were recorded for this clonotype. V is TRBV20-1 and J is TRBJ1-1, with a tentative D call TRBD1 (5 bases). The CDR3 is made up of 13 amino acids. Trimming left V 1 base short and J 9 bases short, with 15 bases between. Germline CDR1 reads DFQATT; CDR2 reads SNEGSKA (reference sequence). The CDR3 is CSARVRQGVKAFF. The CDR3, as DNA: TGCAGTGCTAGAGTTAGGCAGGGTGTTAAAGCTTTCTTT.

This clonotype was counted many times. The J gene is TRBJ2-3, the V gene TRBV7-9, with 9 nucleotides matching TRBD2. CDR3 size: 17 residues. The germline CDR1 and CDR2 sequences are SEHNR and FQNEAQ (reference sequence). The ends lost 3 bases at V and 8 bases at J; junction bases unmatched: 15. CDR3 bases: TGTGCCAGCAGCTTCCCCCCTCCGCGCGGGGGGGGAGGTACGCAGTATTTT. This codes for CASSFPPPRGGGGTQYF. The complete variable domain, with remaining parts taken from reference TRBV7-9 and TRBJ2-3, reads DTGVSQNPRHKITKRGQNVTFRCDPISEHNRLYWYRQTLGQGPEFLTYFQNEAQLEKSRLLSDRFSAERPKGSFSTLEIQRTEQGDSAMYLCASSFPPPRGGGGTQYFGPGTRLTVL.

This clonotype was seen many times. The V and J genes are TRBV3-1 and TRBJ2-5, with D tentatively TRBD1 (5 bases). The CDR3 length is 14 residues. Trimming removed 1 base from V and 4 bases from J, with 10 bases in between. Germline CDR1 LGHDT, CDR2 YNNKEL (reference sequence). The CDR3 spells CASSQGGRGETQYF. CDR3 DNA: TGTGCCAGCAGCCAAGGTGGTAGGGGAGAGACCCAGTACTTC.

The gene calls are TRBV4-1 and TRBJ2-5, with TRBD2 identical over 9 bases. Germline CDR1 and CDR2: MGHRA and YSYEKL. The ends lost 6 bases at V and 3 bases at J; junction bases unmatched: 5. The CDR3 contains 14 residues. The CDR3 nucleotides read TGCGCCAGCAGATCGATAGCGGGGGAAGAGACCCAGTACTTC. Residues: CASRSIAGEETQYF.

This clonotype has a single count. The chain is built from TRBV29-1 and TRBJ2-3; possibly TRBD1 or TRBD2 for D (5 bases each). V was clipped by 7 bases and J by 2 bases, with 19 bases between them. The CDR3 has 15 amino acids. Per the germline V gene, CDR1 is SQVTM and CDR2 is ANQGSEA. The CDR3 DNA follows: TGCAGCGGGGGACCGGGGACCATTCTCACAGATACGCAGTATTTT. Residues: CSGGPGTILTDTQYF.

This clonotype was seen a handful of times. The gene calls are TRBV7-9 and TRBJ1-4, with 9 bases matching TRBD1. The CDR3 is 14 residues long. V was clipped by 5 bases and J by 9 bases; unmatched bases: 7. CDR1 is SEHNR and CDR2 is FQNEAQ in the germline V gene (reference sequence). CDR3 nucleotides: TGTGCCAGCAGCCAACAGGGGGCGCGAAAAAAACTGTTTTTT. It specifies CASSQQGARKKLFF.

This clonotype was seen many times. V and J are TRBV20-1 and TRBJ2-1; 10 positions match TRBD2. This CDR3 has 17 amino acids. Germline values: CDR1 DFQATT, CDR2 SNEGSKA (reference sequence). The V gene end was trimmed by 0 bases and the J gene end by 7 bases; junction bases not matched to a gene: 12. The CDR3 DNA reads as TGCAGTGCTAGAGAGCCCCACGGGCTAGCGGGGGTTAATGAGCAGTTCTTC. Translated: CSAREPHGLAGVNEQFF.

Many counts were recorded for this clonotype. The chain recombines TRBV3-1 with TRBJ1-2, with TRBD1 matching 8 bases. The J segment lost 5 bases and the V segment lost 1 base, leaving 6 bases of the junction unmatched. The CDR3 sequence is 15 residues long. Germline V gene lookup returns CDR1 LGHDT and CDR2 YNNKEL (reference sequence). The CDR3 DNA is TGTGCCAGCAGCCAAGGAGTTCGGACAGGGTATGGCTACACCTTC. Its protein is CASSQGVRTGYGYTF.

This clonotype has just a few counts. The CDR3 sequence: CSAEGLGGEKLFF. CDR3 bases: TGCAGTGCTGAAGGGTTAGGTGGTGAAAAACTGTTTTTT. The V gene is TRBV20-1, the J gene TRBJ1-4; no definite D call. The germline V gene has CDR1 DFQATT and CDR2 SNEGSKA (reference sequence). Trimming left V 5 bases short and J 7 bases short, with 14 bases between. This CDR3 has 13 amino acids.

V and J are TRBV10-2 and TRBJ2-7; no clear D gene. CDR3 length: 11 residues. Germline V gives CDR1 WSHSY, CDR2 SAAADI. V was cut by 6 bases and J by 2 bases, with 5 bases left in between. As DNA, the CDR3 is TGCGCCAGCAGGCGACCCTACGAGCAGTACTTC. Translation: CASRRPYEQYF.

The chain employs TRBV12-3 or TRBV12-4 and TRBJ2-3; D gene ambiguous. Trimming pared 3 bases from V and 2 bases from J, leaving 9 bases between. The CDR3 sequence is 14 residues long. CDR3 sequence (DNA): TGTGCCAGCAGTTTCACCTACCTCACAGATACGCAGTATTTT. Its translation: CASSFTYLTDTQYF.

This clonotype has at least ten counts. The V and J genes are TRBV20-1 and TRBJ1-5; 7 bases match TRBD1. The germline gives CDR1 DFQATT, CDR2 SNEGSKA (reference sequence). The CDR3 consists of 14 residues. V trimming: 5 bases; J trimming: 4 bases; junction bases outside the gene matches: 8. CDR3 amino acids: CSASPRQGNQPQHF. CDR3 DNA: TGCAGTGCTTCCCCTAGACAGGGAAATCAGCCCCAGCATTTT.

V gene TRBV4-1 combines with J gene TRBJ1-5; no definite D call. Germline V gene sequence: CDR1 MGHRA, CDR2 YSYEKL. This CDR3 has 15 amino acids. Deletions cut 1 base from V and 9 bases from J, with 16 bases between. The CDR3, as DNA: TGCGCCAGCAGCCAAGCGGGTGCTCAAGGTTGGCCCCAGCATTTT. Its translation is CASSQAGAQGWPQHF.

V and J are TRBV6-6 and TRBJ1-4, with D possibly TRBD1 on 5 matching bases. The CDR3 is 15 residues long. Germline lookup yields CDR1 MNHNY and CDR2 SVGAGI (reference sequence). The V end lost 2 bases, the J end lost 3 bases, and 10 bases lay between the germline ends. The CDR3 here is CASSYGTGPNEKLFF. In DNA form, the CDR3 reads TGTGCCAGCAGTTACGGAACAGGCCCTAATGAAAAACTGTTTTTT.

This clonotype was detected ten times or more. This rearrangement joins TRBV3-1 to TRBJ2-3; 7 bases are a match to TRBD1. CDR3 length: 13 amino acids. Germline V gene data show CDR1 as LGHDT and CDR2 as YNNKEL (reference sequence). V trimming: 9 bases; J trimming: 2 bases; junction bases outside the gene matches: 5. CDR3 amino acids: CASSTGTTDTQYF. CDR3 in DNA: TGTGCCAGTTCGACAGGGACCACAGATACGCAGTATTTT.

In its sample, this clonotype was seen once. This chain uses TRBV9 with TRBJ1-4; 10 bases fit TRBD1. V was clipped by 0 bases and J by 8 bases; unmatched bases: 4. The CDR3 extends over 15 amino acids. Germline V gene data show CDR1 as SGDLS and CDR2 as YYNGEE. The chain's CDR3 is CASSVGGQGSEKLFF. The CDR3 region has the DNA TGTGCCAGCAGCGTAGGGGGACAGGGGAGCGAAAAACTGTTTTTT.

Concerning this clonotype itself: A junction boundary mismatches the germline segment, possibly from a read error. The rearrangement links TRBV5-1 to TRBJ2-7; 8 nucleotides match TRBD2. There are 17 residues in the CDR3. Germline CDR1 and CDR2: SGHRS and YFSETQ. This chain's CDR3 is CASSLDIPGGGPYEQYF. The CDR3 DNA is TGTGCCAGCAGCTTGGATATTCCGGGGGGGGGCCCCTACGAGCAGTACTTC.

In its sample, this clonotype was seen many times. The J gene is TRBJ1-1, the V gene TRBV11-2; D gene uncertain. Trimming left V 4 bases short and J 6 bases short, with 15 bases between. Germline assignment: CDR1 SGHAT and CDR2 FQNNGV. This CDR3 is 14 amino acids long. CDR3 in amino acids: CASSSNTRRAEAFF. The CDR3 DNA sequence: TGTGCCAGCAGCTCCAACACCAGACGGGCTGAAGCTTTCTTT.

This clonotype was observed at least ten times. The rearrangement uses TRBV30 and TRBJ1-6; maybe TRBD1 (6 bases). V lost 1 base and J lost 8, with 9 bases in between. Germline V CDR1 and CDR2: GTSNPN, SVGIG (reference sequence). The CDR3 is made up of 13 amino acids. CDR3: CAWSDSGDSPLHF. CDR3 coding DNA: TGTGCCTGGAGTGACTCAGGGGATTCACCCCTCCACTTT.

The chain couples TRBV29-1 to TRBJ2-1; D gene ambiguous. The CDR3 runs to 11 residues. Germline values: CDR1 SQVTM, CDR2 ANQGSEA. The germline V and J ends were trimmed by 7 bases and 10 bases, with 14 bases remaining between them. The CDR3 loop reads CSGRFAREQFF. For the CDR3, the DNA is TGCAGCGGACGATTCGCGAGGGAGCAGTTCTTC.

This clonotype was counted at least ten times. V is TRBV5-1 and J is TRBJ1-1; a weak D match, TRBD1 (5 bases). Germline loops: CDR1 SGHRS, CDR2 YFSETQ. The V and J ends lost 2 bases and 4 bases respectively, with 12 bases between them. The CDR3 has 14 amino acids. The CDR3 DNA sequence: TGCGCCAGCAGCTTCCAGGGAGGGTTCACTGAAGCTTTCTTT. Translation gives CASSFQGGFTEAFF.

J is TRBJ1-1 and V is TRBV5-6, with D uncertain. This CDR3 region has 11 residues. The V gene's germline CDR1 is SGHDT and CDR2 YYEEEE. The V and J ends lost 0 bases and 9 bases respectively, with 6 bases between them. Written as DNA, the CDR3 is TGTGCCAGCAGCTTGGGGGCCCAAGCTTTCTTT. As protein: CASSLGAQAFF.